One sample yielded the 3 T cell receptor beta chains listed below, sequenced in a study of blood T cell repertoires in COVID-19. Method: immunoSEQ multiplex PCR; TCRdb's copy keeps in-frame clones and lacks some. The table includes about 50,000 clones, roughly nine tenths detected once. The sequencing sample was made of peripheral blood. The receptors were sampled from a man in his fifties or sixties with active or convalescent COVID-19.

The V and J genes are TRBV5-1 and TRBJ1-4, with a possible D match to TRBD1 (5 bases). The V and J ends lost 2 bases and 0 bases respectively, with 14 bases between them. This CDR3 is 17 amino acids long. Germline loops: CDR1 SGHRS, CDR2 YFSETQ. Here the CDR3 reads CASSFGAGGSTNEKLFF. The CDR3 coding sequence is TGCGCCAGCAGCTTTGGGGCCGGGGGGTCAACTAATGAAAAACTGTTTTTT.

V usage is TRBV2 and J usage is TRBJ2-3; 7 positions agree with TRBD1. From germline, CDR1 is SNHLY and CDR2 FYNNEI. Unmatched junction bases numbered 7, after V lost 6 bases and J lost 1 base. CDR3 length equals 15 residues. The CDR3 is CASSLTGTGTDTQYF. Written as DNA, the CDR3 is TGTGCCAGCAGCTTGACCGGGACAGGCACAGATACGCAGTATTTT.

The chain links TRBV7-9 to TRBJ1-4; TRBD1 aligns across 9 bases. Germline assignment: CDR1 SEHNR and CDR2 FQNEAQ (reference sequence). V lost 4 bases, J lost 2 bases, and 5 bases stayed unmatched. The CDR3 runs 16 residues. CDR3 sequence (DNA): TGTGCCAGCAGCTGGGGACAGGGAATCACTAATGAAAAACTGTTTTTT. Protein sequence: CASSWGQGITNEKLFF.